This is a list of T cell receptor beta chains from one sample in a study of blood T cell repertoires in COVID-19. Libraries were prepared by immunoSEQ multiplex PCR; TCRdb keeps only in-frame clonotypes and omits some of them. The sample has about 300,000 clones; 80% to 90% are singletons. Source material: peripheral blood. The origin of the receptors is a woman aged 40 to 50 who had recovered from COVID-19. Each CDR3 is given with its conserved first and last residue. The D gene is left open where the match is weak. Expanded clones are given a class, and other clones once, few, many or no size at all.

clone_size j_call d_call cdr3_length v_call cdr3_aa cdr3_nt
. TRBJ1-2 TRBD1 17 TRBV9 CASSVAGQGGAVQGYTF TGTGCCAGCAGCGTAGCTGGTCAAGGGGGCGCAGTGCAAGGCTACACCTTC
few TRBJ1-2 TRBD1 15 TRBV5-4 CASSISLDRSYGYTF TGTGCCAGCAGCATAAGCTTGGACAGGTCCTATGGCTACACCTTC
. TRBJ2-1 . 13 TRBV24-1 CATSDSNSGEQFF TGTGCCACCAGTGATTCGAATAGTGGTGAGCAGTTCTTC
. TRBJ2-3 . 15 TRBV2 CASSVAGAGADTQYF TGTGCCAGCAGTGTGGCGGGGGCCGGCGCAGATACGCAGTATTTT
. TRBJ1-2 . 17 TRBV4-3 CASSQAPAGPRRYGYTF TGCGCCAGCAGCCAAGCCCCGGCAGGGCCTCGGCGTTATGGCTACACCTTC
. TRBJ1-6 TRBD1 15 TRBV6-5 CASSFDRGGNSPLHF TGTGCCAGCAGTTTCGACAGGGGCGGTAATTCACCCCTCCACTTT
. TRBJ1-2 . 16 TRBV18 CASSPRPQQVGYGYTF TGTGCCAGCTCACCTAGACCTCAACAGGTTGGCTATGGCTACACCTTC
. TRBJ2-2 TRBD1 16 TRBV7-2 CASSVRGGLGTGELFF TGTGCCAGCAGCGTAAGAGGGGGCCTCGGCACCGGGGAGCTGTTTTTT
. TRBJ1-3 TRBD1 15 TRBV30 CAWSASGTAGNTIYF TGTGCCTGGAGTGCCTCCGGGACAGCTGGAAACACCATATATTTT
. TRBJ2-5 TRBD2 16 TRBV4-1 CASSQRTSGYQETQYF TGCGCCAGCAGCCAAAGGACTAGCGGATACCAAGAGACCCAGTACTTC
once TRBJ2-7 TRBD2 13 TRBV15 CATSSKRGGQSHF TGTGCCACCAGCAGTAAGCGGGGGGGCCAATCCCACTTC
. TRBJ1-4 . 13 TRBV4-1 CASSPRAGEKLFF TGCGCCAGCAGCCCCAGGGCAGGAGAAAAACTGTTTTTT
few TRBJ2-7 TRBD2 14 TRBV7-7 CASSPGLGTYEQYF TGTGCCAGCAGCCCGGGACTAGGTACCTACGAGCAGTACTTC
. TRBJ2-1 . 13 TRBV19 CASSIGGGDEQFF TGTGCCAGTAGTATTGGAGGTGGGGATGAGCAGTTCTTC
. TRBJ1-1 TRBD1 13 TRBV7-9 CASRPQGETEAFF TGTGCCAGCAGGCCCCAGGGGGAAACTGAAGCTTTCTTT
. TRBJ1-5 . 14 TRBV19 CASNLVVSNQPQHF TGTGCCAGTAACTTGGTGGTAAGCAATCAGCCCCAGCATTTT
. TRBJ2-5 . 15 TRBV4-1 CASSQENGGRETQYF TGCGCCAGCAGCCAAGAGAACGGAGGGAGGGAGACCCAGTACTTC
. TRBJ1-3 . 16 TRBV7-6 CASSLQAGHSGNTIYF TGTGCCAGCAGCTTACAGGCAGGCCACTCTGGAAACACCATATATTTT
. TRBJ2-1 . 14 TRBV2 CASSSEAGYNEQFF TGTGCCAGCAGTTCCGAAGCAGGCTACAATGAGCAGTTCTTC
. TRBJ1-2 . 13 TRBV28 CASSQTANYGYTF TGTGCCAGCAGTCAAACGGCTAACTATGGCTACACCTTC
. TRBJ2-7 TRBD2 16 TRBV20-1 CSASILAGGPTYEQYF TGCAGTGCTAGTATCCTAGCGGGGGGCCCCACCTACGAGCAGTACTTC
. TRBJ1-1 . 13 TRBV6-2/TRBV6-3 CASSRLVATEAFF TGTGCCAGCAGTCGACTTGTTGCCACTGAAGCTTTCTTT